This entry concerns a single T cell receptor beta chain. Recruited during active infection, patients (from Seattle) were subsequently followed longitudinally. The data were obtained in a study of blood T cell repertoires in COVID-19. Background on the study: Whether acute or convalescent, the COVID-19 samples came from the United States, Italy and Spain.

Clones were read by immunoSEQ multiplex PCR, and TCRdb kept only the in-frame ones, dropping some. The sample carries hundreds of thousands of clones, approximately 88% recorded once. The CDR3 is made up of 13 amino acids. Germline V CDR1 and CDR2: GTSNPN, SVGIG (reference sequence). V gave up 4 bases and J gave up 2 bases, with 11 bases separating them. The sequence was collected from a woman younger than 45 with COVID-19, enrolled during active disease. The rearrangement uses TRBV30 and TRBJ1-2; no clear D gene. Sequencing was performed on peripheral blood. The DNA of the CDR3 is TGTGCCTGGAACGAGGTAGTGAACTATGGCTACACCTTC. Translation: CAWNEVVNYGYTF.